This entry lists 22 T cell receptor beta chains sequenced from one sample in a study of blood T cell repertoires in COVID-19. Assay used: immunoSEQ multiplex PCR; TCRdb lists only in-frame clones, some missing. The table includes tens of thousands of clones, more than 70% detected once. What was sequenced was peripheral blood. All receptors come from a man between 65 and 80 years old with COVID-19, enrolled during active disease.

CDR3 DNA: TGTGCCAGCAGTATGAACAGGGGGGCTAATGAAAAACTGTTTTTT. It specifies CASSMNRGANEKLFF. The chain combines TRBV27 with TRBJ1-4; 8 bases are shared with TRBD1. This CDR3 region has 15 residues. After removal of 5 bases from V and 3 bases from J, the junction contained 5 bases not matched to a gene. Germline V CDR1 and CDR2: MNHEY, SMNVEV (reference sequence).

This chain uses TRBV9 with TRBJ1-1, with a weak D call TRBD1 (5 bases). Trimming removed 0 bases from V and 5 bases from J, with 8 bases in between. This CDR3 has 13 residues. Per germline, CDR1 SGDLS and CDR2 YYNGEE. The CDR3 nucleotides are TGTGCCAGCAGCGTAGATGGGGGGACTGAAGCTTTCTTT. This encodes CASSVDGGTEAFF.

The CDR3 sequence is CASSTGTGTTDTQYF. CDR3 in DNA: TGTGCCAGCAGCACCGGGACAGGGACCACAGATACGCAGTATTTT. The chain is built from TRBV5-5 and TRBJ2-3; 9 positions agree with TRBD1. Germline-derived CDR1 and CDR2 are SGHKS and YYEKEE (reference sequence). This CDR3 is 15 amino acids long. J lost 2 bases, V lost 4 bases, and 5 bases had no gene match.

CDR3 DNA: TGTGCCATCAGGGAAGCGCTAGCTAAAAACATTCAGTACTTC. The encoded protein is CAIREALAKNIQYF. The rearrangement links TRBV10-3 to TRBJ2-4; a weak D match, TRBD2 (5 bases). The CDR3 covers 14 residues. The ends were cut back, 6 bases at V and 4 bases at J, with 13 bases in the middle. The germline V gene has CDR1 ENHRY and CDR2 SYGVKD.

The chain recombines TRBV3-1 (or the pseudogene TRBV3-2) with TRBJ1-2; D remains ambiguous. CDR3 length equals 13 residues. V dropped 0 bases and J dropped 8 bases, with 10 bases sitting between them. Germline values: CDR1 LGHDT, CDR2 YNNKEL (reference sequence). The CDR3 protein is CASSQDIVSGYTF. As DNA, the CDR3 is TGTGCCAGCAGCCAAGATATAGTATCGGGCTACACCTTC.

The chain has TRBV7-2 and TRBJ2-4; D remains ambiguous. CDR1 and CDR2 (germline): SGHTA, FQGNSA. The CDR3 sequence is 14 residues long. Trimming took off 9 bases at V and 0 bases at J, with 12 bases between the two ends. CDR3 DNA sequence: TGTGCCAGTGGCCCAGAGGTAGCCAAAAACATTCAGTACTTC. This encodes CASGPEVAKNIQYF.

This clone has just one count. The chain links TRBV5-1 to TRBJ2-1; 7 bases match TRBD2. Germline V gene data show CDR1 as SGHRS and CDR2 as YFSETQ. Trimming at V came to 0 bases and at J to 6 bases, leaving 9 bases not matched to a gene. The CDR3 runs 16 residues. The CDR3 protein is CASSLATLAVVNEQFF. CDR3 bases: TGCGCCAGCAGCTTGGCTACGCTAGCGGTGGTCAATGAGCAGTTCTTC.

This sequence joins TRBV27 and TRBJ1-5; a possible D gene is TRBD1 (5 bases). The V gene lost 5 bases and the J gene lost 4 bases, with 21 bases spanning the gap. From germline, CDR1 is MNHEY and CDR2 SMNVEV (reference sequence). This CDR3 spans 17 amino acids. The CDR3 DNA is TGTGCCAGCAGTCTCCGTATAGACCAGGGCTTTAATCAGCCCCAGCATTTT. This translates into CASSLRIDQGFNQPQHF.

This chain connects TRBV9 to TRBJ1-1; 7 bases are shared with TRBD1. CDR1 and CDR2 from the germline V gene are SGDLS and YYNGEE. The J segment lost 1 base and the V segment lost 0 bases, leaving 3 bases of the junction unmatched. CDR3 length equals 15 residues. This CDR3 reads CASSVGGQANTEAFF. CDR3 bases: TGTGCCAGCAGCGTAGGAGGACAGGCGAACACTGAAGCTTTCTTT.

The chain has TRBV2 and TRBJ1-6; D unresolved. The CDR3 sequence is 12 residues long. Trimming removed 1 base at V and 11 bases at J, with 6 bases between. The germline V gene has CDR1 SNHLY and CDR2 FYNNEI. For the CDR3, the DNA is TGTGCCAGCAGTGAAGTGGGAGCACCCCTCCACTTT. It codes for CASSEVGAPLHF. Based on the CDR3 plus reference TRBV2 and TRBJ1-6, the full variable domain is EPEVTQTPSHQVTQMGQEVILRCVPISNHLYFYWYRQILGQKVEFLVSFYNNEISEKSEIFDDQFSVERPDGSNFTLKIRSTKLEDSAMYFCASSEVGAPLHFGNGTRLTVT.

DNA for the CDR3: TGTGCCTGGAGGTCGATACTGGGCGCCTACACTGAAGCTTTCTTT. Translation gives CAWRSILGAYTEAFF. This chain joins TRBV30 and TRBJ1-1; D is undetermined. The germline CDR1 and CDR2 sequences are GTSNPN and SVGIG (reference sequence). The length of the CDR3 is 15 residues. V was clipped by 3 bases and J by 3 bases, with 17 bases between them.

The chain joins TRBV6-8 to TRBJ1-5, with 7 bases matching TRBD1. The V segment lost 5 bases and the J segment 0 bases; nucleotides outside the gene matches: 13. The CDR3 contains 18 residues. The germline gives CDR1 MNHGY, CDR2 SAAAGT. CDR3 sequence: CASSVSKGQDFSNQPQHF. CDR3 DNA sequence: TGTGCCAGCAGTGTTAGTAAAGGACAGGACTTTAGCAATCAGCCCCAGCATTTT.

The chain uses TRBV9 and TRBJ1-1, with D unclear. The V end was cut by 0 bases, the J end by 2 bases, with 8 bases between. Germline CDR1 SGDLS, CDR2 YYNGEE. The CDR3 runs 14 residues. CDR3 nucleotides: TGTGCCAGCAGCGTAGGGGCAGACAACACTGAAGCTTTCTTT. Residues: CASSVGADNTEAFF.

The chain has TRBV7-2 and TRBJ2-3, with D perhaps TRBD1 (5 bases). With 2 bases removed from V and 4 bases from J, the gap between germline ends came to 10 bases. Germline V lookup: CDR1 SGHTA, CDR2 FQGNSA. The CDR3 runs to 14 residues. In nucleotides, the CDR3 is TGTGCCAGCAGCTTACAGGGTAATGCAGATACGCAGTATTTT. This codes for CASSLQGNADTQYF.

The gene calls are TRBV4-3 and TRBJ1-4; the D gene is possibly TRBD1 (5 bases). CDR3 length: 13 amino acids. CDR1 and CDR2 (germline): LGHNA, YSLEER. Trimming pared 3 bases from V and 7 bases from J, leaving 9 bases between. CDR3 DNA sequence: TGCGCCAGCAGCCAGCAGGGCCGTGAAAAACTGTTTTTT. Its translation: CASSQQGREKLFF.

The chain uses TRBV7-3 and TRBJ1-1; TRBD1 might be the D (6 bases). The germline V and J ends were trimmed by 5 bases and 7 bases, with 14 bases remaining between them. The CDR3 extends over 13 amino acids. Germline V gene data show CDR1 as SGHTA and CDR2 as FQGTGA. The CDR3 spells CASSPRQASEAFF. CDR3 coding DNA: TGTGCCAGCAGCCCAAGACAGGCAAGTGAAGCTTTCTTT.

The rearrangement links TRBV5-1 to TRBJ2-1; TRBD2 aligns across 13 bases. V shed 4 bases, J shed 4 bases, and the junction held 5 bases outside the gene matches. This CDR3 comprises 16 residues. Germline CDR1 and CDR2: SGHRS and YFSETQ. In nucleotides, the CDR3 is TGCGCCAGCAGCGGAGGGACTAGCGGGGTATACAATGAGCAGTTCTTC. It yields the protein CASSGGTSGVYNEQFF.

As DNA, the CDR3 is TGTGCCAGCAGTTCCAGTTCTAGCACAGATACGCAGTATTTT. Amino acid sequence: CASSSSSSTDTQYF. This chain joins TRBV6-5 and TRBJ2-3; no definite D call. This CDR3 has 14 residues. V lost 4 bases to trimming and J lost 0 bases, with 8 bases between them. From germline, CDR1 is MNHEY and CDR2 SVGAGI.

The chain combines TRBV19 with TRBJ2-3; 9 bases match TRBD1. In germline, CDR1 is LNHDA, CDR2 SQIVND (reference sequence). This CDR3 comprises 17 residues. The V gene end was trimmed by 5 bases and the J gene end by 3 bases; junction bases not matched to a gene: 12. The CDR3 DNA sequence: TGTGCCAGTAGTTCCCAAACAGGGGGCGTAGTGACAGATACGCAGTATTTT. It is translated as CASSSQTGGVVTDTQYF.

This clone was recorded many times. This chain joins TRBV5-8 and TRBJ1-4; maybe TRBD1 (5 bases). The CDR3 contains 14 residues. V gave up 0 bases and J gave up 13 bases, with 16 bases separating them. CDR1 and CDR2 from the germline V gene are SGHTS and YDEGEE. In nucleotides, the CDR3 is TGTGCCAGCAGCTTGGCCGAGGGTCGGGGGTTACTGTTTTTT. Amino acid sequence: CASSLAEGRGLLFF.

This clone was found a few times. The CDR3 coding sequence is TGTGCCAGCAGCGCGGTGGGGGGAAGCCGCGCTGAAGCTTTCTTT. Amino acid sequence: CASSAVGGSRAEAFF. The J gene is TRBJ1-1, the V gene TRBV4-2; the D gene is possibly TRBD1 (5 bases). Deletions cut 5 bases from V and 6 bases from J, with 19 bases between. The CDR3 contains 15 residues. CDR1 and CDR2 (germline): LGHNA, YNFKEQ.

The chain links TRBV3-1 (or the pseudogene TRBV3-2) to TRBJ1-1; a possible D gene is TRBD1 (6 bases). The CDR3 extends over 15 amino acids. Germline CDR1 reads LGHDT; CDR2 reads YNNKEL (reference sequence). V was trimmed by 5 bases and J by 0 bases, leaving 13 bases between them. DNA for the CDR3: TGTGCCAGCAGCGCATCAGGGGCCCTGAACACTGAAGCTTTCTTT. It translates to CASSASGALNTEAFF.